The T cell receptor beta chain under discussion was sequenced for a study of T cells in Graves' hyperthyroidism and ophthalmopathy. Study-level background: At initial diagnosis, before any treatment had begun, peripheral blood was obtained.

The germline V gene encodes CDR1 MNHNS and CDR2 SASEGT. The CDR3 is 15 residues long. With 7 bases removed from V and 5 bases from J, the gap between germline ends came to 20 bases. This clonotype was detected many times. Used for diagnoses were clinical symptoms, serum thyroxine and TRAb, thyroid ultrasound and orbital computed tomography. Before ophthalmopathy appeared, progressors gave blood at initial hyperthyroidism diagnosis. Amplification of TCR beta CDR3 regions used RNA as the template. TCR CDR3 underwent first-round RT-PCR with the HTBI primer set. TCRdb redid the calling of the multiplex PCR reads with MiXCR, one entry per CDR3 protein. The sample lists about 270,000 distinct CDR3 sequences; around 15% were seen once.

The sample was blood. The J gene is TRBJ2-5, the V gene TRBV6-1; D is uncertain. The receptor's source is a woman aged 45-65 years with Graves' hyperthyroidism that later progressed to Graves' ophthalmopathy. The CDR3 nucleotides read TGTGCCAGCACCTCCCCGGGTTATGTAGGGGAGACCCAGTACTTC. Protein: CASTSPGYVGETQYF.